The sequence of this T cell receptor beta chain was determined in a study of CD8+CD57+ T cells in acquired aplastic anemia. Study-wide results and caveats: Researchers report that about 28 CD8+ CDR3 sequences appeared in both patients and controls.

Using genomic DNA as the template, TCR beta VDJ and CDR3 profiling was carried out. One entry per CDR3 protein, called by TCRdb with MiXCR from the reads. The table lists around 200,000 distinct CDR3 sequences, around 50% of them singletons. Comment on this clonotype: Its antigen is currently unknown.

Per germline, CDR1 WSHSY and CDR2 SAAADI. Trimming cost V 3 bases and J 2 bases, with 10 bases left between them. This CDR3 contains 14 residues. The rearrangement uses TRBV10-2 and TRBJ1-2; D is perhaps TRBD1 (5 bases). The sequencing input was sorted CD4+, CD8+, or CD8+CD57+ T cells (not recorded which) from PBMCs. This sequence was found in a human donor in good health, serving as a control. The CDR3 DNA reads as TGCGCCAGCAGTGACTTGGGGGAAAACTATGGCTACACCTTC. This translates into CASSDLGENYGYTF.